This T cell receptor (beta chain) emerged from a study of T cells in Graves' hyperthyroidism and ophthalmopathy. As for the study in general: Peripheral blood was taken when the disease was first diagnosed, before any treatment began.

This clonotype was counted ten times or more. Its antigen is still unknown. This CDR3 has 15 residues. V dropped 0 bases and J dropped 7; count of bases not matched to a gene: 8. Germline V gene lookup returns CDR1 SGHRS and CDR2 YFSETQ. Authors of the study amplified TCR beta CDR3 regions from RNA transcripts. TCR CDR3 regions were first amplified by RT-PCR with HTBI primers. Each CDR3 protein is one row after TCRdb ran MiXCR on the multiplex PCR reads. The profile shows around 100,000 distinct CDR3 sequences, over 45% of them singletons. If no ophthalmopathy progression occurred within 18 months, Graves' hyperthyroidism was stable. Patients were excluded because of uncontrolled infection, other autoimmune disease, pregnancy or lactation. General study findings and limits: Blood shared most expanded thyroid clonotypes above 0.001.

The V and J genes are TRBV5-1 and TRBJ2-7, with 9 bases lining up with TRBD2. The material sequenced was blood. This receptor was identified in a middle-aged man with Graves' hyperthyroidism. Here the CDR3 reads CASSLAISGRREQYF. The CDR3 DNA reads as TGCGCCAGCAGCTTGGCCATTAGCGGGAGAAGGGAGCAGTACTTC.